This entry describes one TCR beta chain. In the authors' workflow: Quantification of nucleated cells was approximated via reference gene primer amplification. Sequencing was performed with immunoSEQ multiplex PCR; in TCRdb, only in-frame clones are kept and a portion is missing. The V and J calls and clone size were taken over from that table, and D and trimming were inferred from the DNA. The table includes about 110,000 clones, approximately 80% detected once. This record comes from a study of blood T cell repertoires in COVID-19. The clonotype comes from a woman in her forties or fifties with acute or convalescent COVID-19. Sequencing input: peripheral blood.

Written as DNA, the CDR3 is TGCAGTGCTAGTAGGGGACTTGGTAATTCACCCCTCCACTTT. Protein product: CSASRGLGNSPLHF. The chain uses TRBV20-1 and TRBJ1-6; a weak D match, TRBD1 (5 bases). V lost 3 bases, J lost 6 bases, and 12 bases lay in between. The CDR3 has 14 residues. CDR1 DFQATT and CDR2 SNEGSKA come from the germline V gene (reference sequence).